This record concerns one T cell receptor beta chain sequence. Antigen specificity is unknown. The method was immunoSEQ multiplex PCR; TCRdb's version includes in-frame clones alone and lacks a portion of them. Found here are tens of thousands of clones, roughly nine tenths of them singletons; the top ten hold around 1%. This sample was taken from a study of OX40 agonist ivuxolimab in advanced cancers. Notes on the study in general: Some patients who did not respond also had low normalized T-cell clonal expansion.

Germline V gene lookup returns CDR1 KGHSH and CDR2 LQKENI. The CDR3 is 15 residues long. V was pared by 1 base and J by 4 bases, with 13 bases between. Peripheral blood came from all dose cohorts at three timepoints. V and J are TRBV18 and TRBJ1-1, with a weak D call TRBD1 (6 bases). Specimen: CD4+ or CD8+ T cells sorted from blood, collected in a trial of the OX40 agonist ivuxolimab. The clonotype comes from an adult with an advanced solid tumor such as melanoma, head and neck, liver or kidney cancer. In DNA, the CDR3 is TGTGCCAGCTCACCACAGGACATCAGGGGCACTGAAGCTTTCTTT. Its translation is CASSPQDIRGTEAFF.